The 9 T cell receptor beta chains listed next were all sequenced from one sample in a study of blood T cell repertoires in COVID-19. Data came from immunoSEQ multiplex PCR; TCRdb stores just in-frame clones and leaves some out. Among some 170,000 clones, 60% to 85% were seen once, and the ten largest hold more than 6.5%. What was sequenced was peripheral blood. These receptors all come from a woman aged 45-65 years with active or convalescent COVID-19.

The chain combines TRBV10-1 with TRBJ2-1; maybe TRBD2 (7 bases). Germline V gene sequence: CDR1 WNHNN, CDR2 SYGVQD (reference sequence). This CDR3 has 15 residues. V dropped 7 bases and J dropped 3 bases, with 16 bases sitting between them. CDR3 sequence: CASNFAGACYNEQFF. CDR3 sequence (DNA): TGCGCCAGCAATTTCGCGGGGGCCTGCTACAATGAGCAGTTCTTC.

This chain's CDR3 is CASRRDRGGNQPQHF. CDR3 nucleotide sequence: TGTGCCAGTAGGCGAGACAGGGGAGGCAATCAGCCCCAGCATTTT. V is TRBV19 and J is TRBJ1-5, with 8 bases matching TRBD1. Trimming took 6 bases from V and 2 from J; bases not matched to a gene: 6. Germline lookup yields CDR1 LNHDA and CDR2 SQIVND (reference sequence). This CDR3 spans 15 amino acids.

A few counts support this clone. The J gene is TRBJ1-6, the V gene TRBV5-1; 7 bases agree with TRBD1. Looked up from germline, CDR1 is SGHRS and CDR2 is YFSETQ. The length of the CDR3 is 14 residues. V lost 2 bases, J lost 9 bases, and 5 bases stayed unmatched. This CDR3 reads CASSFSRGTSPLHF. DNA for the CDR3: TGCGCCAGCAGCTTCAGCAGGGGGACTTCACCCCTCCACTTT.

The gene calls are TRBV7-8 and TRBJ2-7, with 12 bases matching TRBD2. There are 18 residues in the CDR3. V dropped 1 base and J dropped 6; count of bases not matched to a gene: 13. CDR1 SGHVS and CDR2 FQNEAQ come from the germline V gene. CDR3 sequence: CASSLGVYWTSGTVEQYF. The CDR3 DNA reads TGTGCCAGCAGCTTAGGGGTATACTGGACTAGCGGGACTGTCGAGCAGTACTTC.

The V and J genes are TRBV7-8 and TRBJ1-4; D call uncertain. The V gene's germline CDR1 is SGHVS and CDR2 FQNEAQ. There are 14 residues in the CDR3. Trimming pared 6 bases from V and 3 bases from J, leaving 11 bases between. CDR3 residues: CASRSRAPNEKLFF. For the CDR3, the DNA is TGTGCCAGCAGATCGAGGGCTCCTAATGAAAAACTGTTTTTT.

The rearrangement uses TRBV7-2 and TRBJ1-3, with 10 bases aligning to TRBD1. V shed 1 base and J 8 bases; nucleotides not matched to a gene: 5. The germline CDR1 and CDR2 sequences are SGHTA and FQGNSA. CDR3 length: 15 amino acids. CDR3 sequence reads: CASSLVGGQGHTIYF. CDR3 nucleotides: TGTGCCAGCAGCTTAGTGGGGGGACAGGGGCACACCATATATTTT.

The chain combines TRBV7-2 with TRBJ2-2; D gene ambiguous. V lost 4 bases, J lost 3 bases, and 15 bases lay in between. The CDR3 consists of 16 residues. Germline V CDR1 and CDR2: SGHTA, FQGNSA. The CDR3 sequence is CASSSPAARDTGELFF. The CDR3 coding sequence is TGTGCCAGCAGCTCTCCGGCCGCCCGGGACACCGGGGAGCTGTTTTTT.

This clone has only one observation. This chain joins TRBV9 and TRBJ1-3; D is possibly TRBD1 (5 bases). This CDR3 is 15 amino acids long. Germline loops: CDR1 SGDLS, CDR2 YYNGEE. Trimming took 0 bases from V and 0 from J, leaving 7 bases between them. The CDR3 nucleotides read TGTGCCAGCAGCGTAGTGGGGGGCTCTGGAAACACCATATATTTT. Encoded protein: CASSVVGGSGNTIYF.

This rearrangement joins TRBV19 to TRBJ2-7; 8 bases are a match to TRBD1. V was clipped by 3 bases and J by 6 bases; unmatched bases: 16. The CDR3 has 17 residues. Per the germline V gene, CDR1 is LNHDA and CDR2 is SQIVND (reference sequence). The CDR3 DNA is TGTGCCAGTAGTATCAGACTACCGGGACAGGAGGTTGCCGAGCAGTACTTC. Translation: CASSIRLPGQEVAEQYF.